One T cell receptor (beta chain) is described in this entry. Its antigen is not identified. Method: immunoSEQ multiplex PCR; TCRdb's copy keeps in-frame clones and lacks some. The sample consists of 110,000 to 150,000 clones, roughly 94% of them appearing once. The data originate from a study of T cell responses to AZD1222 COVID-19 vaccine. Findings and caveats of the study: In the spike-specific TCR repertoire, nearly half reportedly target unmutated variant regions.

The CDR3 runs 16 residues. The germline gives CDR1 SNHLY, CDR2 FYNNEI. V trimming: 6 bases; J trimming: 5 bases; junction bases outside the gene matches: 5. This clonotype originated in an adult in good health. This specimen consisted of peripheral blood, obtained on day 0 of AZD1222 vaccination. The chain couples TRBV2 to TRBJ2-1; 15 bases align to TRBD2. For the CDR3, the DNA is TGTGCCAGCAGGGAGGGACTAGCGGGGGGCGACAATGAGCAGTTCTTC. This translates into CASREGLAGGDNEQFF.